The 5 T cell receptor beta chains below all came from one sample that was sequenced in a study of identical twins (dated by TCRdb to about 2016). Library preparation used 5' RACE. The sequencer listed for this sample is Illumina HiSeq 2000. In TCRdb, the public reads were trimmed at Q25 with fastp and aligned with MiXCR, with productive beta chains retained. Every CDR3 protein is listed once, alongside the most common genes and DNA of its rows. This sample gives 450,000 to 600,000 distinct CDR3 sequences in total; approximately 20% of them show up just once. Jointly, the top ten make up around 0.48% of the sample. These data also featured in a second study, about yellow fever vaccine responses in identical twins.

The sequenced sample was CD4+ T cells sorted from blood. The receptors originated from a woman aged 18 to 35 in good health.

The gene calls are TRBV7-9 and TRBJ2-5; 8 bases agree with TRBD2. V was pared by 7 bases and J by 5 bases, with 9 bases of the junction left unmatched. This CDR3 contains 14 residues. Germline CDR1 reads SEHNR; CDR2 reads FQNEAQ (reference sequence). CDR3 DNA sequence: TGTGCCAGCAACCCGAGCGGGGGTCGGGAGACCCAGTACTTC. It translates to CASNPSGGRETQYF.

The V gene is TRBV12-3 or TRBV12-4, the J gene TRBJ2-3; D unclear. Trimming left V 3 bases short and J 5 bases short, with 6 bases between. There are 12 residues in the CDR3. CDR3 coding DNA: TGTGCCAGCAGTTTCGGGCGAGATACGCAGTATTTT. Translated, it gives CASSFGRDTQYF.

This clonotype was found a few times. The rearrangement links TRBV10-2 to TRBJ2-7; D uncertain. V lost 2 bases, J lost 6 bases, and 8 bases lay in between. This CDR3 contains 12 residues. Germline CDR1 is WSHSY and CDR2 is SAAADI. The chain's CDR3 is CASSEPPGEQYV. DNA of the CDR3: TGCGCCAGCAGTGAGCCCCCGGGCGAGCAGTACGTC.

This chain joins TRBV5-6 and TRBJ2-1, with 10 nucleotides matching TRBD2. The CDR3 is 15 residues long. CDR1 and CDR2 from the germline V gene are SGHDT and YYEEEE. With 2 bases clipped from V and 4 bases from J, the junction kept 3 bases outside the gene matches. The CDR3 coding sequence is TGTGCCAGCAGCTTTACTAGCGGGGATTACAATGAGCAGTTCTTC. Its protein is CASSFTSGDYNEQFF.

This clonotype was observed a handful of times. The J gene is TRBJ2-7, the V gene TRBV3-1; maybe TRBD1 (6 bases). Germline CDR1 LGHDT, CDR2 YNNKEL (reference sequence). Trimming took off 1 base at V and 3 bases at J, with 10 bases between the two ends. This CDR3 spans 14 amino acids. The CDR3 is CASSQGQVVYEQYF. Here the CDR3 DNA reads TGTGCCAGCAGCCAAGGACAGGTTGTCTACGAGCAGTACTTC.